The sequence of this T cell receptor beta chain was determined in a study of regulatory T cells in long-lasting Graves disease. Specified time point: newly diagnosed GD, antithyroid drugs for less than 3 months. PBMCs provided the RNA from which the TCR library was made. Construction of TCR beta libraries relied on iRepertoire HTBI primers and on Arm-PCR targeting CDR3 regions. TCRdb fed the multiplex PCR reads into MiXCR, producing one record per CDR3 protein. In the table there are around 400,000 distinct CDR3 sequences, over 14% of which are singletons. The sample holds many counts of this clonotype. These data also formed part of another study, on T cells in Graves' hyperthyroidism and ophthalmopathy.

Sequenced material: peripheral blood mononuclear cells (PBMCs), taken at new diagnosis, from a patient treated with antithyroid drugs. The receptor's source is a middle-aged woman with Graves disease.

The CDR3 spells CSVDGTGTYEQYF. For the CDR3, the DNA is TGCAGCGTTGACGGGACAGGAACATACGAGCAGTACTTC. This chain joins TRBV29-1 and TRBJ2-7; 8 bases fit TRBD1. Looked up from germline, CDR1 is SQVTM and CDR2 is ANQGSEA. CDR3 length: 13 residues. V was pared by 3 bases and J by 4 bases, with 5 bases of the junction left unmatched.